This passage covers 6 T cell receptor beta chains from one sample sequenced in a study of neoadjuvant anti-PD-1 for oral cavity cancer. Time point reported: after neoadjuvant nivolumab, at surgical resection. Measured with immunoSEQ multiplex PCR; TCRdb has only the in-frame clones, and not every one. The sample shows under 15,000 clones, 60% to 80% of them seen only once. This sample comprised PBMCs, obtained after nivolumab (anti-PD-1) treatment. The receptors originated from a person aged 40 to 85 with oral cavity squamous cell carcinoma.

The chain is built from TRBV28 and TRBJ2-3; D remains ambiguous. Trimming took 4 bases from V and 4 from J, leaving 6 bases between them. This CDR3 has 12 residues. Germline lookup yields CDR1 MDHEN and CDR2 SYDVKM. CDR3 sequence (DNA): TGTGCCAGCAGTTCCCAATCAGATACGCAGTATTTT. Residues: CASSSQSDTQYF.

As for this clone: Other nucleotide sequences from this sample produce the same CDR3. This rearrangement joins TRBV5-1 to TRBJ2-5; D may be TRBD2 (7 bases). The CDR3 extends over 16 amino acids. V was cut by 0 bases and J by 0 bases, with 12 bases left in between. Germline CDR1 is SGHRS and CDR2 is YFSETQ. The CDR3: CASSLGGRGNQETQYF. CDR3 nucleotide sequence: TGCGCCAGCAGCTTGGGGGGGCGGGGGAACCAAGAGACCCAGTACTTC. The variable domain in full, with the rest retrieved from reference TRBV5-1 and TRBJ2-5, is KAGVTQTPRYLIKTRGQQVTLSCSPISGHRSVSWYQQTPGQGLQFLFEYFSETQRNKGNFPGRFSGRQFSNSRSEMNVSTLELGDSALYLCASSLGGRGNQETQYFGPGTRLLVL.

This chain links TRBV30 with TRBJ2-5; D not resolved. Germline CDR1 is GTSNPN and CDR2 is SVGIG (reference sequence). The CDR3 sequence is 11 residues long. The ends were cut back, 5 bases at V and 6 bases at J, with 10 bases in the middle. The CDR3: CAWEYAQTQYF. As DNA, the CDR3 is TGTGCCTGGGAGTACGCCCAGACCCAGTACTTC.

The chain couples TRBV7-3 to TRBJ2-2; the D gene is possibly TRBD1 (6 bases). V lost 6 bases to trimming and J lost 6 bases, with 11 bases between them. The CDR3 has 13 amino acids. Germline values: CDR1 SGHTA, CDR2 FQGTGA. The CDR3 DNA reads TGTGCCAGCAGGACAGGACCCTCCGGGGAGCTGTTTTTT. As protein: CASRTGPSGELFF.

This clone was detected a few times. V and J are TRBV5-1 and TRBJ2-1; TRBD1 aligns across 8 bases. The ends lost 4 bases at V and 7 bases at J; junction bases unmatched: 13. Germline CDR1 SGHRS, CDR2 YFSETQ. The CDR3 consists of 16 residues. CDR3: CASSGSGTGFGNEQFF. CDR3 in DNA: TGCGCCAGCAGCGGATCCGGGACAGGTTTCGGGAATGAGCAGTTCTTC.

The chain employs TRBV18 and TRBJ1-5; the match to TRBD1 covers 7 bases. Germline loops: CDR1 KGHSH, CDR2 LQKENI. The CDR3 is 15 amino acids. V was clipped by 0 bases and J by 3 bases; unmatched bases: 2. The DNA of the CDR3 is TGTGCCAGCTCACCACCGGGACAGACCAATCAGCCCCAGCATTTT. Its translation: CASSPPGQTNQPQHF.